This T cell receptor (beta chain) was identified in a study of long-term antiretroviral therapy in people with HIV (dated by TCRdb to the early 2020s). Context from the whole study: The earliest samples were collected approximately a decade before the 2015 WHO recommendation for immediate ART, a period when ART was typically delayed until CD4 counts fell. Among the 25 to 35 participants with HIV, about 11 were female. The cohort contributed about 200 cryopreserved PBMC samples from under 35 adults with confirmed HIV infection, collected serially over a mean of about 6 years (range 1-12). Whether ART initiation and durable HIV suppression were associated with changes in peripheral blood TRB repertoire composition and diversity was tested in a retrospective serial study. Test extractions of a monoclonal T-cell line alongside approximately 34 polyclonal samples showed no cross-contamination during QIAcube processing.

Participants were included only if at least one PBMC sample before ART initiation and at least two post-ART samples were available. Every participant with HIV received treatment in the United States of America. Before DNA extraction, cryopreserved samples of about 0.95-11 million PBMC were thawed and then washed. At the time of the earliest PBMC sample for each participant with HIV, ages ranged from roughly 23 to 60 years. Each participant contributed PBMC samples from 1-4 timepoints before ART initiation and 2-8 timepoints after ART initiation, with a median of 7 samples. Serial HIV viral load, CD4+ T-cell count, ART history and demographic data were obtained for every participant. Using a Qiagen kit on a QIAcube, genomic DNA was extracted from unsorted PBMC, with samples processed in batches of 12. Turning to this clone: Its specific antigen is unknown. Base qualities are missing; no much larger clone stands one base away.

The immunoSEQ hsTCRB v3.0 assay was used at survey level resolution to sequence the TRB variable region. TRB sequencing targeted a depth of about 35,000-55,000 T-cell genomes per sample. TRB libraries were pooled and sequenced on an Illumina MiSeq using a v3 150-cycle kit. In the original analysis: Repertoire analysis was performed in R inside a reproducible Nextflow workflow that covered QC, data transformation and analysis. LymphoSeq2, an R package for exploring AIRR-Seq data, was used to implement the custom analyses. A handful of samples that produced fewer than 5000 total TRB sequences were removed, so some 190 HIV repertoires were analyzed. Among the approximately 190 HIV repertoires that were kept, some 61 were collected before ART initiation and roughly 130 were collected after ART initiation. Each repertoire was downsampled to 5000 TRB nucleotide sequences, and summary statistics were averaged across 100 downsampling iterations. The analysis kept only TRB sequences whose CDR3 regions were at least seven amino acids long. A Shannon entropy-derived clonality score and the Gini coefficient were used to measure diversity. Repertoire networks linked the top 5000 CDR3 amino acid sequences whenever two sequences differed by an edit distance of one. For TRB CDR3 amino acid sequences, GLIPH2 was used to predict antigen specificity groups and MHC restriction. To flag known associations with CMV, EBV, HIV or tissue antigens, CDR3 amino acid sequences were compared against VDJdb and McPAS-TCR. Pre-ART, post-ART and control groups were compared with Wilcoxon signed-rank tests and Holm-Bonferroni correction. In TCRdb, the immuneACCESS table is reduced to in-frame sequences with V and J assigned. These tables do not hold every clone; where another copy was compared, an unresolved V gene accounts for under half, and the others remain unexplained. Clone size and the V and J calls come from that table; the DNA yielded D and trimming. This sample gives around 24,000 clones in total; 85% to 95% of them show up just once. The ten largest clones capture under 10% of the sample.

According to the germline V gene, CDR1 reads SGHRS and CDR2 reads YFSETQ. Inclusive of the bounding cysteine and phenylalanine, the CDR3 is 16 residues long. Only the CDR3 part of the read is kept: 48 bases, read in frame from the first base. Trimmed from V: 2 bases; trimmed from J: 3 bases; junction bases lacking a gene match: 7. General conclusions and limits of the study: Limited PBMC availability meant only the TCR beta chain was sequenced, without alpha chain pairing. Unsorted PBMC were profiled instead of sorted CD4+ and CD8+ T cells because pre-ART samples had limited cell numbers. Narrower CDR3 length ranges were observed in HIV repertoires than in controls, and an antigen-experienced repertoire with only a slight naive shift after ART was suggested by the network structure. Samples dated from the mid-2000s to the late 2010s, and the ART regimens used may be less effective than current ones. Inferences about post-ART repertoire changes were limited because no data were available on ART adherence, viral resistance or therapy changes. Starting ART was linked to a significant rise in TRB diversity, yet even with long-term ART the diversity remained significantly lower than in transplant donor controls. Expanded TRB clones identified before ART initiation dominated the repertoire at all time points, although this dominance fluctuated and declined in many PLHIV after ART.

The sample in question was unsorted PBMCs, obtained 7.6 years after starting antiretroviral therapy. The sequence joins TRBV5-1 to TRBJ2-5, with 10 bases aligning to TRBD1. The clonotype comes from a woman aged 35 to 49 with HIV. CDR3 loop: CASSFTPGTGEETQYF. The DNA sequence is TGCGCCAGCAGCTTTACCCCCGGGACAGGGGAAGAGACCCAGTACTTC.